Listed below are T cell receptor beta chains from one sample, sequenced in a study of identical twins. TCRdb fed the 5' RACE reads into MiXCR, producing one record per CDR3 protein. Of some 570,000 distinct CDR3 sequences listed, 20% to 25% were seen once; the top ten hold 0.48%. Separately, the same data were catalogued under a study of yellow fever vaccine responses in identical twins.

The sample was CD4+ T cells sorted from blood. The source is a woman under 30 in good health. Each CDR3 is given with its conserved first and last residue. Fields, in order: CDR3 length, clone size, V gene, D gene, J gene, CDR3 protein, CDR3 DNA. D genes are given only for firm matches. Size is stated for part of the rows, as once, few or many counts, or as a class when the clone is expanded.

len: 13
abundance: .
v_gene: TRBV29-1
d_gene: TRBD1
j_gene: TRBJ2-5
CDR3aa: CSAGTAYQETQYF
CDR3nt: TGCAGCGCCGGGACAGCGTACCAAGAGACCCAGTACTTC

len: 14
abundance: many
v_gene: TRBV5-1
d_gene: .
j_gene: TRBJ2-1
CDR3aa: CASSQDRAYNEQFF
CDR3nt: TGCGCCAGCAGCCAGGACAGAGCTTACAATGAGCAGTTCTTC

len: 14
abundance: once
v_gene: TRBV3-1
d_gene: .
j_gene: TRBJ1-2
CDR3aa: CASSQAGAQDGYTF
CDR3nt: TGTGCCAGCAGCCAAGCAGGGGCGCAGGATGGCTACACCTTC

len: 12
abundance: .
v_gene: TRBV29-1
d_gene: .
j_gene: TRBJ2-7
CDR3aa: CSVALVQHEQYF
CDR3nt: TGCAGCGTTGCACTAGTTCAACACGAGCAGTACTTC

len: 12
abundance: many
v_gene: TRBV7-9
d_gene: .
j_gene: TRBJ2-1
CDR3aa: CASSFPHNEQFF
CDR3nt: TGTGCCAGCAGCTTTCCCCACAATGAGCAGTTCTTC

len: 15
abundance: .
v_gene: TRBV7-9
d_gene: .
j_gene: TRBJ2-3
CDR3aa: CASSPGQPSTDTQYF
CDR3nt: TGTGCCAGCAGCCCAGGGCAGCCCAGCACAGATACGCAGTATTTT

len: 16
abundance: .
v_gene: TRBV18
d_gene: TRBD2
j_gene: TRBJ2-3
CDR3aa: CASSEGLADPRDTQYF
CDR3nt: TGTGCCAGCTCAGAGGGACTAGCGGATCCCAGAGATACGCAGTATTTT

len: 17
abundance: few
v_gene: TRBV7-8
d_gene: .
j_gene: TRBJ2-1
CDR3aa: CASSLAYRGGRHDEQFF
CDR3nt: TGTGCCAGCAGCTTAGCGTATCGTGGGGGCAGACATGACGAGCAGTTCTTC

len: 15
abundance: few
v_gene: TRBV7-2
d_gene: .
j_gene: TRBJ2-3
CDR3aa: CASSLGYFSTDTQYF
CDR3nt: TGTGCCAGCAGCTTAGGGTACTTCAGCACAGATACGCAGTATTTT

len: 15
abundance: few
v_gene: TRBV2
d_gene: TRBD2
j_gene: TRBJ2-5
CDR3aa: CASSEEAGALETQYF
CDR3nt: TGTGCCAGCAGTGAGGAAGCGGGAGCTCTTGAGACCCAGTACTTC

len: 13
abundance: .
v_gene: TRBV2
d_gene: .
j_gene: TRBJ2-7
CDR3aa: CASSVGPPYEQYF
CDR3nt: TGTGCCAGCAGCGTGGGACCACCCTACGAGCAGTACTTC

len: 15
abundance: few
v_gene: TRBV2
d_gene: TRBD2
j_gene: TRBJ2-1
CDR3aa: CASSSGTSNRDEQFF
CDR3nt: TGTGCCAGCAGTTCCGGGACTAGCAATAGGGATGAGCAGTTCTTC

len: 13
abundance: few
v_gene: TRBV20-1
d_gene: TRBD2
j_gene: TRBJ2-7
CDR3aa: CSAMTSGSYEQYF
CDR3nt: TGCAGTGCCATGACTAGCGGGTCCTACGAGCAGTACTTC

len: 17
abundance: .
v_gene: TRBV4-2
d_gene: TRBD2
j_gene: TRBJ2-1
CDR3aa: CASSHKRGAGENNEQFF
CDR3nt: TGTGCCAGCAGCCACAAAAGAGGAGCGGGGGAGAACAATGAGCAGTTCTTC

len: 13
abundance: .
v_gene: TRBV15
d_gene: .
j_gene: TRBJ2-7
CDR3aa: CATSRDPVDEQYF
CDR3nt: TGTGCCACCAGCAGAGATCCTGTCGACGAGCAGTACTTC

len: 19
abundance: few
v_gene: TRBV5-1
d_gene: TRBD2
j_gene: TRBJ2-1
CDR3aa: CASSLPAWVAGSSYNEQFF
CDR3nt: TGCGCCAGCAGCCTCCCGGCTTGGGTAGCGGGAAGCTCCTACAATGAGCAGTTCTTC

len: 15
abundance: few
v_gene: TRBV27
d_gene: TRBD1
j_gene: TRBJ2-1
CDR3aa: CASSLMGQLYNEQFF
CDR3nt: TGTGCCAGCAGTTTAATGGGACAGCTATACAATGAGCAGTTCTTC

len: 15
abundance: .
v_gene: TRBV6-5
d_gene: TRBD1
j_gene: TRBJ1-1
CDR3aa: CASSYSSGNRGEAFF
CDR3nt: TGTGCCAGCAGTTACTCGTCGGGGAACAGGGGAGAAGCTTTCTTT

len: 15
abundance: .
v_gene: TRBV12-3/TRBV12-4
d_gene: .
j_gene: TRBJ2-3
CDR3aa: CASSPDSLGSDTQYF
CDR3nt: TGTGCCAGCAGTCCGGACAGTCTAGGGTCGGATACGCAGTATTTT

len: 16
abundance: .
v_gene: TRBV27
d_gene: .
j_gene: TRBJ2-7
CDR3aa: CASSPSSLPTSYEQYF
CDR3nt: TGTGCCAGCAGTCCGAGCTCGCTGCCCACATCCTACGAGCAGTACTTC

len: 18
abundance: .
v_gene: TRBV5-1
d_gene: TRBD2
j_gene: TRBJ2-3
CDR3aa: CASSLAGATSGSTDTQYF
CDR3nt: TGCGCCAGCAGCTTGGCCGGGGCGACTAGCGGGAGCACAGATACGCAGTATTTT

len: 14
abundance: few
v_gene: TRBV6-1
d_gene: .
j_gene: TRBJ2-7
CDR3aa: CASSERGRGNEQYF
CDR3nt: TGTGCCAGCAGTGAAAGGGGACGCGGGAACGAGCAGTACTTC

len: 14
abundance: .
v_gene: TRBV6-2/TRBV6-3
d_gene: .
j_gene: TRBJ1-1
CDR3aa: CASSYSAGNTEAFF
CDR3nt: TGTGCCAGCAGTTACTCGGCGGGGAACACTGAAGCTTTCTTT

len: 14
abundance: few
v_gene: TRBV7-9
d_gene: .
j_gene: TRBJ2-1
CDR3aa: CASSLAVLYNEQFF
CDR3nt: TGTGCCAGCAGCTTAGCGGTTCTCTACAATGAGCAGTTCTTC

len: 13
abundance: once
v_gene: TRBV20-1
d_gene: TRBD1
j_gene: TRBJ1-2
CDR3aa: CSATNRGQGGYTF
CDR3nt: TGCAGTGCTACCAACAGGGGGCAGGGTGGCTACACCTTC

len: 14
abundance: .
v_gene: TRBV7-2
d_gene: TRBD2
j_gene: TRBJ2-3
CDR3aa: CASRMGGGPDTQYF
CDR3nt: TGTGCCAGCAGGATGGGCGGGGGGCCAGATACGCAGTATTTT

len: 14
abundance: .
v_gene: TRBV6-2/TRBV6-3
d_gene: TRBD1
j_gene: TRBJ1-1
CDR3aa: CASSPRGQRTEAFF
CDR3nt: TGTGCCAGCAGCCCCCGGGGACAGCGCACTGAAGCTTTCTTT

len: 14
abundance: .
v_gene: TRBV6-1
d_gene: .
j_gene: TRBJ2-3
CDR3aa: CASSESIATDTQYF
CDR3nt: TGTGCCAGCAGTGAATCGATCGCAACAGATACGCAGTATTTT

len: 15
abundance: .
v_gene: TRBV10-3
d_gene: TRBD2
j_gene: TRBJ2-1
CDR3aa: CAIRSAGGSDNEQFF
CDR3nt: TGTGCCATCAGGTCAGCGGGAGGCTCTGACAATGAGCAGTTCTTC

len: 17
abundance: .
v_gene: TRBV27
d_gene: TRBD1
j_gene: TRBJ2-6
CDR3aa: CASSLGQAKSGANVLTF
CDR3nt: TGTGCCAGCAGTCTTGGACAGGCGAAGAGTGGGGCCAACGTCCTGACTTTC

len: 16
abundance: .
v_gene: TRBV3-1
d_gene: TRBD1
j_gene: TRBJ2-2
CDR3aa: CASSQQGAKNTGELFF
CDR3nt: TGTGCCAGCAGCCAGCAGGGGGCGAAGAACACCGGGGAGCTGTTTTTT

len: 15
abundance: .
v_gene: TRBV11-2
d_gene: .
j_gene: TRBJ2-7
CDR3aa: CASSLVGVVGYEQYF
CDR3nt: TGTGCCAGCAGCTTAGTCGGGGTAGTGGGCTACGAGCAGTACTTC

len: 15
abundance: few
v_gene: TRBV9
d_gene: .
j_gene: TRBJ2-5
CDR3aa: CASSVDDGGRETQYF
CDR3nt: TGTGCCAGCAGCGTAGACGATGGGGGCCGAGAGACCCAGTACTTC

len: 13
abundance: few
v_gene: TRBV20-1
d_gene: .
j_gene: TRBJ2-3
CDR3aa: CSARDLIPDTQYF
CDR3nt: TGCAGTGCTAGAGATCTAATCCCAGATACGCAGTATTTT

len: 14
abundance: .
v_gene: TRBV5-5
d_gene: .
j_gene: TRBJ1-1
CDR3aa: CASSSARTNTEAFF
CDR3nt: TGTGCCAGCAGCTCCGCACGGACGAACACTGAAGCTTTCTTT

len: 15
abundance: .
v_gene: TRBV29-1
d_gene: TRBD2
j_gene: TRBJ2-5
CDR3aa: CSVDEGLAVQETQYF
CDR3nt: TGCAGCGTTGACGAGGGACTAGCGGTTCAAGAGACCCAGTACTTC